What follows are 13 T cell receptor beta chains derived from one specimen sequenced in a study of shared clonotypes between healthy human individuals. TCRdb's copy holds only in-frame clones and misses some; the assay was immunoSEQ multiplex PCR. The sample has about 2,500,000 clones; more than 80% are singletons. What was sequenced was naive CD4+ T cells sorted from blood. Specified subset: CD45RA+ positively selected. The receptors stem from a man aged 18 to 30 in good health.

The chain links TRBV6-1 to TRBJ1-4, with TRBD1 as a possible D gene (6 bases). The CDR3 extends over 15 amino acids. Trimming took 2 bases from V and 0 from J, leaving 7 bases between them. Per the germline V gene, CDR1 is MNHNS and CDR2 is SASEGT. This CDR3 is CASSETGSTNEKLFF. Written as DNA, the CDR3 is TGTGCCAGCAGTGAAACAGGGTCAACTAATGAAAAACTGTTTTTT.

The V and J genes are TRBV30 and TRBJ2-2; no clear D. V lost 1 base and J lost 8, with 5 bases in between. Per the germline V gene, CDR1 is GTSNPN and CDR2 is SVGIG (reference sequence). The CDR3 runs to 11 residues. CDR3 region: CAWSGQGELFF. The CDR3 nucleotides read TGTGCCTGGAGTGGCCAAGGGGAGCTGTTTTTT.

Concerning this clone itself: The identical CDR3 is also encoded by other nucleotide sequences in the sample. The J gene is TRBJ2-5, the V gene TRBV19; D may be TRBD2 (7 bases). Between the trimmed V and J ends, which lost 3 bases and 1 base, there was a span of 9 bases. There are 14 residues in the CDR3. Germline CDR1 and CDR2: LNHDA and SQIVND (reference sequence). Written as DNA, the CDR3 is TGTGCCAGTAGTATTGGGGGGGCCCAAGAGACCCAGTACTTC. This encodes CASSIGGAQETQYF.

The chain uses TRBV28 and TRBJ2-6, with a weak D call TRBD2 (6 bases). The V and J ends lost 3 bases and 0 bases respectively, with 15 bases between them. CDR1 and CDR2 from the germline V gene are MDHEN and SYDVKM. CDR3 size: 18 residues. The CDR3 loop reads CASSFPPGGNSGANVLTF. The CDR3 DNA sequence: TGTGCCAGCAGTTTCCCACCTGGGGGGAACTCTGGGGCCAACGTCCTGACTTTC.

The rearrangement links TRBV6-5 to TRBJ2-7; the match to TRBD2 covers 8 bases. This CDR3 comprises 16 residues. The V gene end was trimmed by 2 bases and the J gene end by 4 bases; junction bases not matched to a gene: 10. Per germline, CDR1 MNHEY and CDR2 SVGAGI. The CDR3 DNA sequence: TGTGCCAGCAGTTACACCCTACTAGCGGCGGATTACGAGCAGTACTTC. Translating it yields CASSYTLLAADYEQYF.

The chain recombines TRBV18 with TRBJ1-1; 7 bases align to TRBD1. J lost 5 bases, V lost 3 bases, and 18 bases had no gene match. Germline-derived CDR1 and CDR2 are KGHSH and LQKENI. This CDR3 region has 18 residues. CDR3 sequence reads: CASSPTTGTAGGGTEAFF. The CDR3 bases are TGTGCCAGCTCACCCACCACCGGGACAGCGGGCGGTGGGACTGAAGCTTTCTTT.

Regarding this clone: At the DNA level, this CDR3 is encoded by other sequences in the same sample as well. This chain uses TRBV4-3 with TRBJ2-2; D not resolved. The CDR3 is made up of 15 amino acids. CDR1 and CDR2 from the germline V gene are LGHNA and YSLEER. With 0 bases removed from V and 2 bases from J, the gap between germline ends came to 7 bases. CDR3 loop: CASSQEFANTGELFF. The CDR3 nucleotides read TGCGCCAGCAGCCAAGAATTTGCCAACACCGGGGAGCTGTTTTTT.

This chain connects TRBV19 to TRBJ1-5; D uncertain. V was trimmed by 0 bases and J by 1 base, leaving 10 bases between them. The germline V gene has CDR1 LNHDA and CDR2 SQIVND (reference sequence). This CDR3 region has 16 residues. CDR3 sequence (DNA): TGTGCCAGTAGTATAGATGGGCCAGCGAGCAATCAGCCCCAGCATTTT. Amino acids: CASSIDGPASNQPQHF. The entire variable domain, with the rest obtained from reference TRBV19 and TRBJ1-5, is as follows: DGGITQSPKYLFRKEGQNVTLSCEQNLNHDAMYWYRQDPGQGLRLIYYSQIVNDFQKGDIAEGYSVSREKKESFPLTVTSAQKNPTAFYLCASSIDGPASNQPQHFGDGTRLSIL.

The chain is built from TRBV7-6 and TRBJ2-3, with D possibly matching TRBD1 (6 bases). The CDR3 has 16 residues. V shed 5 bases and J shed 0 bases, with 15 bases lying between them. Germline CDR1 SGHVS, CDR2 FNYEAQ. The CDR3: CASSPGGGQSTDTQYF. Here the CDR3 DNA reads TGTGCCAGCAGCCCCGGAGGCGGACAGAGCACAGATACGCAGTATTTT.

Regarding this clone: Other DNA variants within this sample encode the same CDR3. DNA for the CDR3: TGTGCCAGTAGGCCAGGGAGCACAGATACGCAGTATTTT. Residues: CASRPGSTDTQYF. This sequence joins TRBV19 and TRBJ2-3, with a tentative D call TRBD1 (5 bases). The CDR3 runs to 13 residues. The V end was cut by 6 bases, the J end by 0 bases, with 7 bases between. Germline CDR1 and CDR2: LNHDA and SQIVND (reference sequence).

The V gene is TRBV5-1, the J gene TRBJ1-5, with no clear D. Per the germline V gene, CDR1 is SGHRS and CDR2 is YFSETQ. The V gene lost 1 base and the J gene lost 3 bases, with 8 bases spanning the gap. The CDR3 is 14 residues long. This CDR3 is CASSLQPSNQPQHF. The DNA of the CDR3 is TGCGCCAGCAGCTTGCAACCTTCCAATCAGCCCCAGCATTTT.

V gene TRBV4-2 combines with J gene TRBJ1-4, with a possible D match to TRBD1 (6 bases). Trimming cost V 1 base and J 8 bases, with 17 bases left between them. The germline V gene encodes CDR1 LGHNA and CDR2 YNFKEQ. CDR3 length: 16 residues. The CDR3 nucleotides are TGTGCCAGCAGCCAAGGGGACACCCCCAAAGAGGAAAAACTGTTTTTT. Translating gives CASSQGDTPKEEKLFF.

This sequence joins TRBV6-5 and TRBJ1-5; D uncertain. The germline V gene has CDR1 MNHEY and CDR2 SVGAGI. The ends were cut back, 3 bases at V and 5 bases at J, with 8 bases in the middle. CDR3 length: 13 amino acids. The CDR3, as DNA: TGTGCCAGCAGTTATAAGGGAGATCAGCCCCAGCATTTT. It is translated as CASSYKGDQPQHF.